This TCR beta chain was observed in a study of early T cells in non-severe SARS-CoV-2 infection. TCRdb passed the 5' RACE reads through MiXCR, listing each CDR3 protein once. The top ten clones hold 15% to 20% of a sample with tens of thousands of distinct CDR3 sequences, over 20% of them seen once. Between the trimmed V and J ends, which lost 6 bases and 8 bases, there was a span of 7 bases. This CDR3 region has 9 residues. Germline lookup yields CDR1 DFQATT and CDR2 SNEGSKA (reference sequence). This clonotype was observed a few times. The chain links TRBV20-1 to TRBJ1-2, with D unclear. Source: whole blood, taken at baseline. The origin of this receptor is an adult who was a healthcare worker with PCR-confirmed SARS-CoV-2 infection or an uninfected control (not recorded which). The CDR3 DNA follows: TGCAGTGCGGGTAAAGGCTACACCTTC. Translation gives CSAGKGYTF.